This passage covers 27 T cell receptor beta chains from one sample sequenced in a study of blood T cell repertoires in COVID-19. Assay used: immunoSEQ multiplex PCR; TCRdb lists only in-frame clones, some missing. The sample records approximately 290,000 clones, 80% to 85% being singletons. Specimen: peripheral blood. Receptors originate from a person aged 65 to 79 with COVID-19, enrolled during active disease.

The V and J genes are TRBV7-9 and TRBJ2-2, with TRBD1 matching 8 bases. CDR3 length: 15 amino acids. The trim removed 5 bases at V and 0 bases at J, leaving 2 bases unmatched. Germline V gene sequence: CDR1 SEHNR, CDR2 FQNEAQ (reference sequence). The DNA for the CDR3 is TGTGCCAGCAGCCAGGGGGCATCGAACACCGGGGAGCTGTTTTTT. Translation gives CASSQGASNTGELFF.

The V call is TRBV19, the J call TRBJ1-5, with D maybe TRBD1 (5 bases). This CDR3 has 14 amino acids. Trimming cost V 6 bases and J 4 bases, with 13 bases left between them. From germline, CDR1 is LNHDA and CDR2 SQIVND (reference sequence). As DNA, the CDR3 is TGTGCCAGTAGATATATTGGGGGGAATCAGCCCCAGCATTTT. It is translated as CASRYIGGNQPQHF.

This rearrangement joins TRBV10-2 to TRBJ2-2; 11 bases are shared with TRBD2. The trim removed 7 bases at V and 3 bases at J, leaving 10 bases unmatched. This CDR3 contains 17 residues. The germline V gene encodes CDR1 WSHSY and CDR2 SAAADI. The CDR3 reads CASIVLAGGLDTGELFF. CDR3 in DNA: TGCGCCAGCATCGTCCTAGCGGGGGGTCTTGACACCGGGGAGCTGTTTTTT.

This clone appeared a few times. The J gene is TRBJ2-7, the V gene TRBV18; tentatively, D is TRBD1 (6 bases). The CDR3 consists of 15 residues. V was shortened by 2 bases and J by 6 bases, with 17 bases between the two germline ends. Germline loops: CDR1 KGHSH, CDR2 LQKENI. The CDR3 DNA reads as TGTGCCAGCTCACCAACCGGGACACTAAACGTCGAGCAGTACTTC. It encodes CASSPTGTLNVEQYF.

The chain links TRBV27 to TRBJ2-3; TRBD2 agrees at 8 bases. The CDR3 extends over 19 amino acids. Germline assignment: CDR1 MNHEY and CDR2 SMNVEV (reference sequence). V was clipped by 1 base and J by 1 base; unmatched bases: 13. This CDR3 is CASSLYRDILAGRTDTQYF. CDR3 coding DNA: TGTGCCAGCAGTTTATACCGTGACATCTTAGCGGGGCGCACAGATACGCAGTATTTT.

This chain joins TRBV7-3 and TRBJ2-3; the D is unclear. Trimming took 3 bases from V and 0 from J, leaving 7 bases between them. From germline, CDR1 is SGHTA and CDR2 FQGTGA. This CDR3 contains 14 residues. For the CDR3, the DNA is TGTGCCAGCAGCTTTATCTCTAGCACAGATACGCAGTATTTT. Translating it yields CASSFISSTDTQYF.

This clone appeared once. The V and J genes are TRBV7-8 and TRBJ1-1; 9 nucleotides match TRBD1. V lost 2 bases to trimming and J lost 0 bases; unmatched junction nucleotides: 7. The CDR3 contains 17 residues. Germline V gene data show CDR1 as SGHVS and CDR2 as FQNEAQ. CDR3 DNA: TGTGCCAGCAGCTTAAGAACAGGGGGCATCATGAACACTGAAGCTTTCTTT. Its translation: CASSLRTGGIMNTEAFF.

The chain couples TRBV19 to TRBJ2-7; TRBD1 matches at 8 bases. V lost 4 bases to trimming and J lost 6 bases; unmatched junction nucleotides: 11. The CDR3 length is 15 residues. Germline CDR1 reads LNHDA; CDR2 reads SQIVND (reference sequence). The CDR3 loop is CASSKPRQGFGEQYF. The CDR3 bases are TGTGCCAGTAGTAAGCCCCGACAGGGGTTCGGCGAGCAGTACTTC.

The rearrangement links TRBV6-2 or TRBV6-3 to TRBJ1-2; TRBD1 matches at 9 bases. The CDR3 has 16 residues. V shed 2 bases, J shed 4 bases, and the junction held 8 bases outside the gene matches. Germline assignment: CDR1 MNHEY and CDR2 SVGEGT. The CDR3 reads CASSYTGGAGIYGYTF. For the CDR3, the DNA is TGTGCCAGCAGTTACACAGGGGGCGCCGGAATCTATGGCTACACCTTC.

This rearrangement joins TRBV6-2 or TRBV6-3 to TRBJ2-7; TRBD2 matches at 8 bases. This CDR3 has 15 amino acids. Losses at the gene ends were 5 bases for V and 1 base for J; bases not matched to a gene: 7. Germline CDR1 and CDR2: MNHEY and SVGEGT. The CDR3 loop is CASSNAGTRSYEQYF. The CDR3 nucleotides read TGTGCCAGCAGTAACGCCGGGACTAGGTCCTACGAGCAGTACTTC.

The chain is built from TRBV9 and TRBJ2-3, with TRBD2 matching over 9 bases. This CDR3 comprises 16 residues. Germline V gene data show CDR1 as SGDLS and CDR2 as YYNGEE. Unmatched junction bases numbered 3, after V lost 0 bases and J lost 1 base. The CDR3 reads CASSVGSGSGTDTQYF. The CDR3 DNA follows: TGTGCCAGCAGCGTAGGTAGCGGGAGTGGCACAGATACGCAGTATTTT.

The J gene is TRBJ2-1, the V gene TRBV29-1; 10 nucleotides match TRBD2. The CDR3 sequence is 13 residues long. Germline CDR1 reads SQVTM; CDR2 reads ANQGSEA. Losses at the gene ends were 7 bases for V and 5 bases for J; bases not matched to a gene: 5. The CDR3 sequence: CSADTSGNNEQFF. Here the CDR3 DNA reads TGCAGCGCCGATACTAGCGGGAACAATGAGCAGTTCTTC.

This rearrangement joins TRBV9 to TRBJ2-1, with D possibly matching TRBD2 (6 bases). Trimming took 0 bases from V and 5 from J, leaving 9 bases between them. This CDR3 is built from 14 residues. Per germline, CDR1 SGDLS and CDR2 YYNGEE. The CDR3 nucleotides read TGTGCCAGCAGCGTAGTTTGGGGGGACAATGAGCAGTTCTTC. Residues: CASSVVWGDNEQFF.

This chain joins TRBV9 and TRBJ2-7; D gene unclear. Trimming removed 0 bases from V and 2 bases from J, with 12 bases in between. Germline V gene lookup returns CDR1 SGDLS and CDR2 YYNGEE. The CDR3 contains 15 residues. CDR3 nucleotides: TGTGCCAGCAGCGTAGGCGGTCTCAGAGCCTACGAGCAGTACTTC. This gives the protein CASSVGGLRAYEQYF. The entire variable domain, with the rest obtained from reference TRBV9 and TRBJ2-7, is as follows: DSGVTQTPKHLITATGQRVTLRCSPRSGDLSVYWYQQSLDQGLQFLIQYYNGEERAKGNILERFSAQQFPDLHSELNLSSLELGDSALYFCASSVGGLRAYEQYFGPGTRLTVT.

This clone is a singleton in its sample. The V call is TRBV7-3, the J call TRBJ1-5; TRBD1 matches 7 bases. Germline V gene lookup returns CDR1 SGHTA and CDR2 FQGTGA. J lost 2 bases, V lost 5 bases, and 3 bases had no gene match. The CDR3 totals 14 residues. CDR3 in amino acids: CASSGQEGNQPQHF. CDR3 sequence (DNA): TGTGCCAGCAGCGGACAGGAGGGCAATCAGCCCCAGCATTTT.

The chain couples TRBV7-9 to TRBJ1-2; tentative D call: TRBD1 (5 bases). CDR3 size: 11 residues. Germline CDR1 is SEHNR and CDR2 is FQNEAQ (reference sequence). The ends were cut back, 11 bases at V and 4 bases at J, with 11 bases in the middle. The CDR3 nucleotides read TGTGCCGGTCGAGACAGCTATGGCTACACCTTC. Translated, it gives CAGRDSYGYTF.

The CDR3 bases are TGTGCCAGCAGTTTATCCGGCGGAACTAGCAATCAGCCCCAGCATTTT. Encoded protein: CASSLSGGTSNQPQHF. This chain uses TRBV28 with TRBJ1-5; D not certain. Germline V gene lookup returns CDR1 MDHEN and CDR2 SYDVKM. The CDR3 is made up of 16 amino acids. V dropped 1 base and J dropped 0 bases, with 10 bases sitting between them.

In nucleotides, the CDR3 is TGTGCCAGCAGTTCGGACAGGTCAGATGGCTACACCTTC. Translated: CASSSDRSDGYTF. V is TRBV28 and J is TRBJ1-2; 7 positions agree with TRBD1. Germline-derived CDR1 and CDR2 are MDHEN and SYDVKM. The V segment lost 4 bases and the J segment 6 bases; nucleotides outside the gene matches: 5. The CDR3 totals 13 residues.

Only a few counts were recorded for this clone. This CDR3 reads CASSLDYGQGNYGYTF. In DNA form, the CDR3 reads TGTGCCAGCAGCTTGGACTATGGACAGGGGAACTATGGCTACACCTTC. The chain is built from TRBV5-8 and TRBJ1-2, with 9 bases identical to TRBD1. Losses at the gene ends were 0 bases for V and 2 bases for J; bases not matched to a gene: 5. Germline CDR1 and CDR2: SGHTS and YDEGEE. This CDR3 region has 16 residues.

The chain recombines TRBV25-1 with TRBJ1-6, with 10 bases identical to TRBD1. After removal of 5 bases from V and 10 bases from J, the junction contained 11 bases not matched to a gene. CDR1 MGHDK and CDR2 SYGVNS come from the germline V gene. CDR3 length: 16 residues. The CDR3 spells CASSSGFGTGESPLHF. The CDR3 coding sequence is TGTGCCAGCAGTAGCGGGTTCGGGACAGGGGAGTCACCCCTCCACTTT.

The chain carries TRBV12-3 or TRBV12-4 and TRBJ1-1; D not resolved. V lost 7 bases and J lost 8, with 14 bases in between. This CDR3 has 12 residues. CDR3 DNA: TGTGCCAGCACTCCTTCACGCGGCGAAGCTTTCTTT. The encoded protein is CASTPSRGEAFF.

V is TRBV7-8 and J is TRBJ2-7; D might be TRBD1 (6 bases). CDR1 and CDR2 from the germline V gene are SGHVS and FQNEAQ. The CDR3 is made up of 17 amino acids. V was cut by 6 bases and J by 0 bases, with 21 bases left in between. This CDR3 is CASRPHYRAQNSYEQYF. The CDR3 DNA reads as TGTGCCAGCAGGCCCCACTACAGGGCCCAAAACTCCTACGAGCAGTACTTC.

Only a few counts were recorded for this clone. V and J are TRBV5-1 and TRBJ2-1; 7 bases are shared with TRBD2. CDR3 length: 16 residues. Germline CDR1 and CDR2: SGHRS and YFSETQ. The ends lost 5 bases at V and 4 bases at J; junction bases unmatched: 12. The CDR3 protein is CASSSARASGYNEQFF. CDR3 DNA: TGCGCCAGCAGTTCGGCGCGGGCTAGCGGATACAATGAGCAGTTCTTC.

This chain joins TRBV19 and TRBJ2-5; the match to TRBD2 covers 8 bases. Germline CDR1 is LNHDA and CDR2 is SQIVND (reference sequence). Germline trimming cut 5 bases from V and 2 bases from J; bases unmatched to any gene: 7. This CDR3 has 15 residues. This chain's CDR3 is CASSLQLAAQETQYF. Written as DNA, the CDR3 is TGTGCCAGTAGTCTCCAACTAGCGGCTCAAGAGACCCAGTACTTC.

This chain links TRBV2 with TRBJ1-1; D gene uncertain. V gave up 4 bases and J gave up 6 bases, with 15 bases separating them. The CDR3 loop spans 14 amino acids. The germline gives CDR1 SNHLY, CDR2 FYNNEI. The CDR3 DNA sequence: TGTGCCAGCAGTGCCCTCCCAGGTTGGGCTGAAGCTTTCTTT. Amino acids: CASSALPGWAEAFF.

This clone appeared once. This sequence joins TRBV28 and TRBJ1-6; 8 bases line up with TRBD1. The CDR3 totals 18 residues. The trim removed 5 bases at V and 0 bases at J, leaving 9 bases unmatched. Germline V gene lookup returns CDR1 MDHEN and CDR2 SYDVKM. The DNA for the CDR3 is TGTGCCAGCAGTCTCTTTGACACAGGGGGCTCCTATAATTCACCCCTCCACTTT. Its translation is CASSLFDTGGSYNSPLHF.

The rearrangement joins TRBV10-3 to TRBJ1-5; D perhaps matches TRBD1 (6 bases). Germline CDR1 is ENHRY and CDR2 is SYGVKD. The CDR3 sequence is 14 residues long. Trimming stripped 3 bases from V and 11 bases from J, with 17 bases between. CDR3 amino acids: CAISDARQATTQHF. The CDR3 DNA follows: TGTGCCATCAGTGATGCCAGACAGGCCACGACCCAGCATTTT.